This TCR beta chain was identified in a study of blood T cell repertoires in COVID-19. As for the study in general: Samples representing acute and convalescent COVID-19 were sourced from the United States, Italy and Spain. PBMCs, B-cell-depleted T cells, or T cells were the source of the cDNA or gDNA that made up the material.

The CDR3 is made up of 13 amino acids. Germline V CDR1 and CDR2: ENHRY, SYGVKD. V lost 2 bases and J lost 5, with 6 bases in between. This clone was counted a few times. Original analysis: Amplifying reference gene primers gave estimates of nucleated cell counts. Sequencing was performed with immunoSEQ multiplex PCR; in TCRdb, only in-frame clones are kept and a portion is missing. V and J calls and clone size follow that table, whereas D and trimming were derived from the DNA. Of around 30,000 clones listed, more than 80% are singletons. The chain is built from TRBV10-3 and TRBJ1-4; no definite D call. The sequence derives from a human donor in a cohort sampled during active COVID-19. Sequenced input: peripheral blood. Here the CDR3 DNA reads TGTGCCATCAGTGAGCCTCGGAATGAAAAACTGTTTTTT. Amino acid sequence: CAISEPRNEKLFF.